The 21 T cell receptor beta chains in this list originate from one sample, sequenced in a study of blood T cell repertoires in COVID-19. Using immunoSEQ multiplex PCR, the repertoire was profiled, and TCRdb retains in-frame clones only, with some absent. The repertoire consists of around 160,000 clones, with roughly four fifths occurring once and the leading ten covering roughly a tenth. Material for sequencing was peripheral blood. These receptor sequences come from a human donor in a cohort sampled during active COVID-19.

The chain recombines TRBV2 with TRBJ2-7, with TRBD2 matching over 8 bases. This CDR3 is built from 11 residues. The V gene end was trimmed by 11 bases and the J gene end by 6 bases; junction bases not matched to a gene: 6. Germline loops: CDR1 SNHLY, CDR2 FYNNEI. This CDR3 reads CASFRGGEQYF. The CDR3 nucleotides are TGTGCCTCCTTCCGGGGGGGCGAGCAGTACTTC.

The chain employs TRBV11-3 and TRBJ1-1; D ambiguous. Germline V CDR1 and CDR2: SGHNT, YENEEA. Trimming pared 4 bases from V and 2 bases from J, leaving 8 bases between. CDR3 length: 13 amino acids. CDR3 amino acids: CASSSGINTEAFF. CDR3 bases: TGTGCCAGCAGCTCAGGTATCAACACTGAAGCTTTCTTT.

V gene TRBV7-9 combines with J gene TRBJ2-3; TRBD2 aligns across 7 bases. CDR1 and CDR2 from the germline V gene are SEHNR and FQNEAQ (reference sequence). The CDR3 sequence is 13 residues long. After removal of 8 bases from V and 0 bases from J, the junction contained 2 bases not matched to a gene. CDR3: CASAGESTDTQYF. DNA for the CDR3: TGTGCCAGCGCGGGGGAAAGCACAGATACGCAGTATTTT.

Remarks on this clone: The same CDR3 can be traced to other DNA sequences in this sample. The gene calls are TRBV9 and TRBJ1-2; D perhaps matches TRBD1 (6 bases). The CDR3 extends over 13 amino acids. The V gene lost 3 bases and the J gene lost 4 bases, with 10 bases spanning the gap. The germline CDR1 and CDR2 sequences are SGDLS and YYNGEE. The CDR3 is CASSAQGTYGYTF. The CDR3 coding sequence is TGTGCCAGCAGCGCCCAGGGGACCTATGGCTACACCTTC.

This rearrangement joins TRBV4-1 to TRBJ2-5; 7 bases fit TRBD2. Germline V gene data show CDR1 as MGHRA and CDR2 as YSYEKL. This CDR3 spans 13 amino acids. After removal of 10 bases from V and 4 bases from J, the junction contained 9 bases not matched to a gene. This CDR3 reads CANGGTDGETQYF. The CDR3, as DNA: TGCGCCAACGGGGGGACGGACGGAGAGACCCAGTACTTC.

This clone appeared a single time. This sequence joins TRBV7-6 and TRBJ1-3; D might be TRBD1 (6 bases). Germline V gene lookup returns CDR1 SGHVS and CDR2 FNYEAQ. CDR3 length: 16 amino acids. V lost 3 bases and J lost 0, with 12 bases in between. This CDR3 reads CASSFGTTDSGNTIYF. CDR3 sequence (DNA): TGTGCCAGCAGCTTTGGGACAACTGACTCTGGAAACACCATATATTTT.

The chain uses TRBV3-1 (or the pseudogene TRBV3-2) and TRBJ1-1; D is unclear. Trimming shortened V by 0 bases and J by 8 bases, and 7 bases separated the two germline ends. This CDR3 is 12 amino acids long. Germline CDR1 is LGHDT and CDR2 is YNNKEL (reference sequence). Here the CDR3 reads CASSQEGREAFF. CDR3 bases: TGTGCCAGCAGCCAAGAGGGCAGGGAAGCTTTCTTT.

The chain has TRBV7-2 and TRBJ1-2; perhaps TRBD1 as D (6 bases). In germline, CDR1 is SGHTA, CDR2 FQGNSA. With 5 bases removed from V and 2 bases from J, the gap between germline ends came to 15 bases. The CDR3 extends over 15 amino acids. CDR3 sequence (DNA): TGTGCCAGCAGCCCCGGGACACCTTTCAACTATGGCTACACCTTC. Amino acids: CASSPGTPFNYGYTF. Together with reference TRBV7-2 and TRBJ1-2, the CDR3 gives the full variable domain: GAGVSQSPSNKVTEKGKDVELRCDPISGHTALYWYRQSLGQGLEFLIYFQGNSAPDKSGLPSDRFSAERTGGSVSTLTIQRTQQEDSAVYLCASSPGTPFNYGYTFGSGTRLTVV.

A single count supports this clone. V usage is TRBV18 and J usage is TRBJ1-6, with 8 bases aligning to TRBD1. The CDR3 length is 14 residues. The junction had 2 bases not matched to a gene; V was cut back by 3 bases and J by 7 bases. Germline V lookup: CDR1 KGHSH, CDR2 LQKENI. CDR3 region: CASSPGQGNSPLHF. The CDR3, as DNA: TGTGCCAGCTCACCTGGACAGGGAAATTCACCCCTCCACTTT.

This clone has just a few counts. Other DNA sequences of this sample code for an identical CDR3. This chain joins TRBV12-3 or TRBV12-4 and TRBJ1-1; D not resolved. Trimming removed 3 bases at V and 2 bases at J, with 7 bases between. The CDR3 consists of 13 residues. In DNA form, the CDR3 reads TGTGCCAGCAGTTTGCAGGAAAACACTGAAGCTTTCTTT. Amino acid sequence: CASSLQENTEAFF.

This chain uses TRBV6-6 with TRBJ1-1, with D possibly matching TRBD1 (6 bases). The ends were cut back, 8 bases at V and 0 bases at J, with 13 bases in the middle. The germline V gene has CDR1 MNHNY and CDR2 SVGAGI (reference sequence). The CDR3 length is 14 residues. The CDR3: CASDAGVMNTEAFF. CDR3 sequence (DNA): TGTGCCAGCGATGCAGGGGTGATGAACACTGAAGCTTTCTTT.

The rearrangement uses TRBV9 and TRBJ1-6; 9 nucleotides line up with TRBD1. The CDR3 totals 16 residues. With 4 bases clipped from V and 9 bases from J, the junction kept 11 bases outside the gene matches. Per the germline V gene, CDR1 is SGDLS and CDR2 is YYNGEE. CDR3 residues: CASSSTGGFEGSPLHF. The DNA of the CDR3 is TGTGCCAGCAGCTCCACAGGGGGCTTTGAAGGTTCACCCCTCCACTTT.

This clone turned up a few times. V and J are TRBV15 and TRBJ2-7, with 9 bases lining up with TRBD1. V lost 5 bases and J lost 4; bases outside the gene matches: 9. The CDR3 length is 15 residues. Germline V gene sequence: CDR1 LNHNV, CDR2 YYDKDF (reference sequence). CDR3 nucleotide sequence: TGTGCCACCAGCCTAGCCAGAGGACAGGGGTACGAGCAGTACTTC. It is translated as CATSLARGQGYEQYF.

The genes are TRBV27 and TRBJ2-3; the D is unclear. The CDR3 extends over 13 amino acids. From germline, CDR1 is MNHEY and CDR2 SMNVEV (reference sequence). The V end lost 6 bases, the J end lost 1 base, and 8 bases lay between the germline ends. CDR3 sequence: CASRWSGTDTQYF. The CDR3 nucleotides are TGTGCCAGCAGATGGTCAGGCACAGATACGCAGTATTTT.

The sample holds one count of this clone. The chain joins TRBV27 to TRBJ2-1, with 7 bases lining up with TRBD2. Germline V gives CDR1 MNHEY, CDR2 SMNVEV (reference sequence). The length of the CDR3 is 15 residues. The trim removed 4 bases at V and 9 bases at J, leaving 12 bases unmatched. The CDR3 loop reads CASSSRLAGGGEQFF. The CDR3 DNA follows: TGTGCCAGCAGTTCCAGACTAGCCGGGGGTGGTGAGCAGTTCTTC.

This chain's CDR3 is CASSSGTGDYSPLHF. The CDR3, as DNA: TGTGCCAGCTCCTCCGGGACAGGAGATTATTCACCCCTCCACTTT. The chain is built from TRBV7-2 and TRBJ1-6; 8 bases align to TRBD1. J gave up 8 bases and V 8 bases, and 11 bases lay outside the gene matches. In germline, CDR1 is SGHTA, CDR2 FQGNSA. The CDR3 runs to 15 residues.

CDR3 DNA: TGTGCCAGCAGTTCATTAGCGGGGGGGGAGCTGTTTTTT. Its translation is CASSSLAGGELFF. The chain uses TRBV12-3 or TRBV12-4 and TRBJ2-2; 8 positions agree with TRBD2. The trim removed 4 bases at V and 8 bases at J, leaving 3 bases unmatched. This CDR3 has 13 residues.

This chain links TRBV7-3 with TRBJ2-3; 8 bases match TRBD2. CDR3 length equals 15 residues. Per germline, CDR1 SGHTA and CDR2 FQGTGA. J gave up 4 bases and V 5 bases, and 8 bases lay outside the gene matches. CDR3 nucleotides: TGTGCCAGCAGCCTAAGCGGGAGAGGGGCAGATACGCAGTATTTT. Translated, it gives CASSLSGRGADTQYF.

The rearrangement joins TRBV2 to TRBJ1-1; TRBD1 matches at 7 bases. Losses at the gene ends were 8 bases for V and 1 base for J; bases not matched to a gene: 7. Germline CDR1 reads SNHLY; CDR2 reads FYNNEI. This CDR3 spans 14 amino acids. In DNA form, the CDR3 reads TGTGCCAGCCATCCGGGACAGCCGAACACTGAAGCTTTCTTT. As protein: CASHPGQPNTEAFF.

The chain uses TRBV7-2 and TRBJ1-2; D remains unclear. V lost 2 bases to trimming and J lost 6 bases, with 13 bases between them. The CDR3 runs 14 residues. Germline values: CDR1 SGHTA, CDR2 FQGNSA. As DNA, the CDR3 is TGTGCCAGCAGCTTAAACGCGGGTGGCCATGGCTACACCTTC. Its protein is CASSLNAGGHGYTF. Full variable domain (missing parts from reference TRBV7-2 and TRBJ1-2): GAGVSQSPSNKVTEKGKDVELRCDPISGHTALYWYRQSLGQGLEFLIYFQGNSAPDKSGLPSDRFSAERTGGSVSTLTIQRTQQEDSAVYLCASSLNAGGHGYTFGSGTRLTVV.

The chain is built from TRBV27 and TRBJ1-1, with no clear D. V lost 6 bases and J lost 1, with 12 bases in between. Germline V gives CDR1 MNHEY, CDR2 SMNVEV (reference sequence). The length of the CDR3 is 14 residues. CDR3 in DNA: TGTGCCAGCAGACTCACAGCGGCGAACACTGAAGCTTTCTTT. Translation gives CASRLTAANTEAFF.